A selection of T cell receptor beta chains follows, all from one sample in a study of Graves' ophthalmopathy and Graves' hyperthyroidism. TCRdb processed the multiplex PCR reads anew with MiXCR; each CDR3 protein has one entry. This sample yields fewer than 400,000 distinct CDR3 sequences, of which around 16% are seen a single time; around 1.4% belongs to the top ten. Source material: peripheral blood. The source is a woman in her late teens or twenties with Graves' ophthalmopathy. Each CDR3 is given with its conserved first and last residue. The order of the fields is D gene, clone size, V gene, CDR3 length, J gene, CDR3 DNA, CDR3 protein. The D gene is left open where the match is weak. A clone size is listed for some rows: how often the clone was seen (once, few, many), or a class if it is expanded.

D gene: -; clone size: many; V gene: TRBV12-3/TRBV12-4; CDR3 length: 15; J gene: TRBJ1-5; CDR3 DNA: TGTGCCAGCGGTAGCCCGGGGGGGATAAATCAGCCCCAGCATTTT; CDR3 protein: CASGSPGGINQPQHF
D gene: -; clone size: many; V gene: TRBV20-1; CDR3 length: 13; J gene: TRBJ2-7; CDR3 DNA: TGCAGTGCTACCGTAGCGGAACCTTACGAGCAGTACTTC; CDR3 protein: CSATVAEPYEQYF
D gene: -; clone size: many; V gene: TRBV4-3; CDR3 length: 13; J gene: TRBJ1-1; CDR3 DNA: TGCGCCAGCAAAGAGGGGATGGGGGCTGAAGCTTTCTTT; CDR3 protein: CASKEGMGAEAFF
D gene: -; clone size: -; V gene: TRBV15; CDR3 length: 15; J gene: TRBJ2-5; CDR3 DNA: TGTGCCACCAGAGAAGTTCAGGGGTTAGGCGAGACCCAGTACTTC; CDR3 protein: CATREVQGLGETQYF
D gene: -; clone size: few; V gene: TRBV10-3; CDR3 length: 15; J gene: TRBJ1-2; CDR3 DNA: TGTGCCATCAGTGAAGTCGGAGCCGAGAGCTATGGCTACACCTTC; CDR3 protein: CAISEVGAESYGYTF
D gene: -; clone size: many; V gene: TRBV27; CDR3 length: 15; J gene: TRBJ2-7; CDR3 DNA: TGTGCCAGCAGTTTGAGGGGCCCCTTCCTGTACGAGCAGTACTTC; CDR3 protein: CASSLRGPFLYEQYF
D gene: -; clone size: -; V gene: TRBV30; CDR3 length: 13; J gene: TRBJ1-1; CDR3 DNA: TGTGCTCGTAGTCATAATCCGAACACTGAAGCTTTCTTT; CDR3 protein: CARSHNPNTEAFF
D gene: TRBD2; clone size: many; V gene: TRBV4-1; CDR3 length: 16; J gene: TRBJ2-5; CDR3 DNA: TGCGCCAGCAGCAATTTGTTTGCGGGAGGACAAGAGACCCAGTACTTC; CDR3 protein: CASSNLFAGGQETQYF
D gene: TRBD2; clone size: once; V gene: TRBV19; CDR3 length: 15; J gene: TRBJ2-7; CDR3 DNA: TGTGCCAGTAGTACCTCCGGGACTAGTTCCTACGAGCAGTACTTC; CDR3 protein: CASSTSGTSSYEQYF
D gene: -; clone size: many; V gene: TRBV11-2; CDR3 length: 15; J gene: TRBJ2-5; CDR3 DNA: TGTGCCAGCAGCCCCCGTTCCCGCATATCGGAGACCCAGTACTTC; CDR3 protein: CASSPRSRISETQYF
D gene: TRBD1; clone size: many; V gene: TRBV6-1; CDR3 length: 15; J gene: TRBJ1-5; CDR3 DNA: TGTGCCAGCAGCGGATCGACAGGGTTGAATCAGCCCCAGCATTTT; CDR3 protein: CASSGSTGLNQPQHF
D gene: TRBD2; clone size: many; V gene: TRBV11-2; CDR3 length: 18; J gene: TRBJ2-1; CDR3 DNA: TGTGCCAGCAGCACGGGACTAGCGGGGGACCTCTCCTACAATGAGCAGTTCTTC; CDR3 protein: CASSTGLAGDLSYNEQFF
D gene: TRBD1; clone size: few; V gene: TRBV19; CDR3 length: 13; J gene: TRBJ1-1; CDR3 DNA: TGTGCCAGTAGTAAAACAGGGGCTCGCGAAGCTTTCTTT; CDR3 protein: CASSKTGAREAFF
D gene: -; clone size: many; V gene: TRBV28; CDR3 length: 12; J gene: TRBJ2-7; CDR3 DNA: TGTGCCAGCAGTTTTCTCTCCTACGAGCAGTACTTC; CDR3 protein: CASSFLSYEQYF
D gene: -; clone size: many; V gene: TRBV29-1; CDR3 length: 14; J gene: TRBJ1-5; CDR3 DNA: TGCAGCGTTGCGGGACTTTATGACAATCAGCCCCAGCATTTT; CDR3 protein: CSVAGLYDNQPQHF
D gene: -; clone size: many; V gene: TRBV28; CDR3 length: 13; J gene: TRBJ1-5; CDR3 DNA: TGTGCCAGCACCCGGGTTGACTCTCAGCCCCAGCATTTT; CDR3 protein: CASTRVDSQPQHF
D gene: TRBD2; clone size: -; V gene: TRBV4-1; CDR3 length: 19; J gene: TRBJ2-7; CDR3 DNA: TGCGCCAGCAGCCAAGAAACTAGCGGGAGTTTAGATATTCCCTACGAGCAGTACTTC; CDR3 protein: CASSQETSGSLDIPYEQYF
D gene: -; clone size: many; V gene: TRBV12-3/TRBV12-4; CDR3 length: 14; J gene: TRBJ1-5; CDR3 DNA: TGTGCCAGCAGTTTGTGGCAACACAATCAGCCCCAGCATTTT; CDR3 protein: CASSLWQHNQPQHF
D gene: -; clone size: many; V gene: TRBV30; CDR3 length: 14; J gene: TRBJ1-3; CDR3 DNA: TGTGCCTGGAGTGTCGGGCACTCTGGAAACACCATATATTTT; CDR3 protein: CAWSVGHSGNTIYF
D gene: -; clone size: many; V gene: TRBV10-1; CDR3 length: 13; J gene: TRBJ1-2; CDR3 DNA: TGCGCCAGCAGTGATTCCGCAGGGATGGGCTACACCTTC; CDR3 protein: CASSDSAGMGYTF
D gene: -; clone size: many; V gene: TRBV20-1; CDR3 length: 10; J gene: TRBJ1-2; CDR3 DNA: TGCAGTGTGGTGGGCTATGGCTACACCTTC; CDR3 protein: CSVVGYGYTF
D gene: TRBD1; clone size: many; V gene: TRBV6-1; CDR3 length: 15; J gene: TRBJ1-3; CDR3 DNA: TGTGCCAGCAGAGTAAACAGGGGCTCTGGAAACACCATATATTTT; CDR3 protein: CASRVNRGSGNTIYF
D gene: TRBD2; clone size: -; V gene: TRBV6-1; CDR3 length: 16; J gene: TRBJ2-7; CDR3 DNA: TGTGCCAGCAGTGAACCAATTCGGGAGGGAATCTACGAGCAGTACTTC; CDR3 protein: CASSEPIREGIYEQYF
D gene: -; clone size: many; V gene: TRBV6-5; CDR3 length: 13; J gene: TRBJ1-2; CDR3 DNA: TGTGCCAGCAGTCCGTTCGTAGTGTATGGCTACACCTTC; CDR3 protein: CASSPFVVYGYTF
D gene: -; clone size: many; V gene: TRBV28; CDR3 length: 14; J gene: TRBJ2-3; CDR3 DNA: TGTGCCAGCAGTCCCCCGTGGGGCACAGATACGCAGTATTTC; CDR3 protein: CASSPPWGTDTQYF
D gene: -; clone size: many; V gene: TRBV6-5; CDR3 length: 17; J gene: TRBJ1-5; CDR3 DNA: TGTGCCAGCAGTTCCGAGGCAGTCCCTTATAGCAATCAGCCCCAGCATTTT; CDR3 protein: CASSSEAVPYSNQPQHF
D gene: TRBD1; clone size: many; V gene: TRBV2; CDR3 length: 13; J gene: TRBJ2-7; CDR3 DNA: TGTGCCAGCATCCGGGACAGGGGGTACGAGCAGTACTTC; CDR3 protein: CASIRDRGYEQYF
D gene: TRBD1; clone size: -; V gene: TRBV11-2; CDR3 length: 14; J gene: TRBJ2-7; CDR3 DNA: TGTGCCAGCGCTTTGACAGGGGGCTTGTCTGGGGAGTACTTC; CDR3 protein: CASALTGGLSGEYF
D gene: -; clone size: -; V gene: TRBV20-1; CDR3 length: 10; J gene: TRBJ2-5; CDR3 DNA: TGCAGTGCTATGCAAGAGACCCAGTACTTC; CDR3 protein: CSAMQETQYF
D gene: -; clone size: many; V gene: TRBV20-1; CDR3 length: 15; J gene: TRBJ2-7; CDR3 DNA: TGCAGTGCTAGCCATCCCAGGCAACCTTCCTACGAGCAGTACTTC; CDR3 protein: CSASHPRQPSYEQYF
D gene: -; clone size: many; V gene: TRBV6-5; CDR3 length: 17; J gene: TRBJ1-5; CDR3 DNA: TGTGCCAGCAGTTACAGGGGTGGGACGTATAGCAATCAGCCCCAGCATTTT; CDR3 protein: CASSYRGGTYSNQPQHF
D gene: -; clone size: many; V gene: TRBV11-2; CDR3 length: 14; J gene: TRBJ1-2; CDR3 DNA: TGTGCCAGCAGCTTAGAAGGGGCACACTATGGCTACACCTTC; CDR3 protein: CASSLEGAHYGYTF
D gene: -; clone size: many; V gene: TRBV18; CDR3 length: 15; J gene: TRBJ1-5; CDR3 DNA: TGTGCCAGCTCCCTCAAAAGGATCGAGAATCAGCCCCAGCATTTT; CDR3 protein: CASSLKRIENQPQHF
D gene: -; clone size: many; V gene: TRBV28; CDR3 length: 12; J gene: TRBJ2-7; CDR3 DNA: TGTGCCAGCACCACCGTGGGCTACGAGCAGTACTTC; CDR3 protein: CASTTVGYEQYF
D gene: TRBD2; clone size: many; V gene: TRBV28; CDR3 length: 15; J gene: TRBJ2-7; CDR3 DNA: TGTGCCAGCAGCCCAACTAGCGGGGGGGCGAACGAGCAGTACTTC; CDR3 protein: CASSPTSGGANEQYF
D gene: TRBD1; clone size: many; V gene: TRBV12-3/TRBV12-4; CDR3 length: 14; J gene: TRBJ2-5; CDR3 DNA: TGTGCCAGCAGCCTTATCAGGGGGTCGGAGACCCAGTACTTC; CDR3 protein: CASSLIRGSETQYF
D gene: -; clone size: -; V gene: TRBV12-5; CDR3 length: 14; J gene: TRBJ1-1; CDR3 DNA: TGTGCTAGTGGTTTGGCCGCGGGAAACACTGAAGCTTTCTTT; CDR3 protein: CASGLAAGNTEAFF
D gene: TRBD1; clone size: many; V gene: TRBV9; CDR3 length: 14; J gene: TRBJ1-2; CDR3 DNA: TGTGCCAGCAGCGTAGGACAGGGCAACTATGGCTACACCTTC; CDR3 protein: CASSVGQGNYGYTF
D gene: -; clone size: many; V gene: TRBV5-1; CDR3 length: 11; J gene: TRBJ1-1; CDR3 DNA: TGCGCCAGCAGGGGTGGTGCAGGAGCTTTCTTT; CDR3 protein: CASRGGAGAFF
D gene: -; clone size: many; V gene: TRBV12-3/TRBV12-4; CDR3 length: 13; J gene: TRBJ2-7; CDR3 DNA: TGTGCCAGCAGTTTTATGCCCTTTGACGAGCAGTACTTC; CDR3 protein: CASSFMPFDEQYF
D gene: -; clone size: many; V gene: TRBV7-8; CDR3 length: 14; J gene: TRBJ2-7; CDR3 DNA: TGTGCCAGCAGTTACCGGGACACCTCCTACGAGCAGTACTTC; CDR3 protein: CASSYRDTSYEQYF
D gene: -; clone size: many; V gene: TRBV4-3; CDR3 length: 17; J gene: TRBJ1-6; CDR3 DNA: TGCGCCAGCAGCCAAGAAGCTTGGACAGATCATAATTCACCCCTCCACTTT; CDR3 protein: CASSQEAWTDHNSPLHF
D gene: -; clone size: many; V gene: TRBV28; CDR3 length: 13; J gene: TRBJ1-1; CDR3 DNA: TGTGCCAGCAGTTTATCCGGGGGGACTGAAGCTTTCTTT; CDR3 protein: CASSLSGGTEAFF
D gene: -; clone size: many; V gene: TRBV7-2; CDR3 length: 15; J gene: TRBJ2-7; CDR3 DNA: TGTGCCAGCAGCCCATGGACTACCCACTCCTACGAGCAGTACTTC; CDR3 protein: CASSPWTTHSYEQYF
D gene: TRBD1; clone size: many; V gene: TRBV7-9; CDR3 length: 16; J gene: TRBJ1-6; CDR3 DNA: TGTGCCAGCAGCATCGCCGGGACAGGGATTAATTCACCCCTCCACTTT; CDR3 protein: CASSIAGTGINSPLHF
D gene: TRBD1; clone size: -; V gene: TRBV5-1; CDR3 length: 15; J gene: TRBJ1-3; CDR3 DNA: TGCGCCAGCAGCTTGGGAGGGGGCGCAGGAAACACCATATATTTT; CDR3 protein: CASSLGGGAGNTIYF
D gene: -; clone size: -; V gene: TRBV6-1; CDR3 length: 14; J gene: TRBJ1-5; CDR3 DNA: TGTGCCAGCGTAACAGGGCATAGCAATCAGCCCCAGCATTTT; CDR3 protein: CASVTGHSNQPQHF
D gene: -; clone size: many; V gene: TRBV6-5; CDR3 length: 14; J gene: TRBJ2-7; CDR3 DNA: TGTGCCAGCAGTTACACCCCCCGGGGAAACGAGCAGTACTTC; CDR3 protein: CASSYTPRGNEQYF
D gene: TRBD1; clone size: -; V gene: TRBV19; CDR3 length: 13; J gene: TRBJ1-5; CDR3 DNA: TGTGCCAGTAGTGCAGGGGGAGGTCAGCCCCAGCATTTT; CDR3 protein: CASSAGGGQPQHF
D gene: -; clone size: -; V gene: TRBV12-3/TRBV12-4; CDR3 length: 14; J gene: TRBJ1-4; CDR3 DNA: TGTGCCAGCAGTTTAGCCCCCCAGGCCGAAAAACTGTTTTTT; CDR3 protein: CASSLAPQAEKLFF
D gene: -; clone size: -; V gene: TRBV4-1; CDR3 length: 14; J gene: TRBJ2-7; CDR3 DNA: TGCGCCAGCAGCCATCGGGAGAAGTACTACGAGCAGTACTTC; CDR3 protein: CASSHREKYYEQYF
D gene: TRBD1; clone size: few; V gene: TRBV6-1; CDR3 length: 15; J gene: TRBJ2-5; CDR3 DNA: TGTGCCAGCGGGGCCGGGACAGGGGTAGTAGAGACCCAGTACTTC; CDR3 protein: CASGAGTGVVETQYF
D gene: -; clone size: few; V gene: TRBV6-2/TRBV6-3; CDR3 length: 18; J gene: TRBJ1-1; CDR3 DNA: TGTGCCAGCAGTTACTCGAGCCAGGTTAACCGCATGAACACTGAAGCTTTCTTT; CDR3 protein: CASSYSSQVNRMNTEAFF